One sample yielded the 18 T cell receptor beta chains listed below, sequenced in a study of T-cell memory formation after mild COVID-19 (dated by TCRdb to the early 2020s). Library preparation employed 5' RACE. The sequencer listed for this sample is Illumina NovaSeq 6000. TCRdb's own reprocessing of the public reads used fastp at Q25 and MiXCR and kept productive beta chains. Identical CDR3 protein sequences are pooled into one entry, listed with their most common genes and DNA. The sample table lists hundreds of thousands of distinct CDR3 sequences, around 27% of them with a count of one. Roughly 12% of the sample lies in the top ten. Material for sequencing was PBMCs or a T cell subset sorted from them (not recorded which). Receptors were obtained from an adult woman who had mild COVID-19 (a few samples of this study predate the infection). The sample titles of this study are shuffled in the database, so cell type and time point are left out; the donor was told from shared clones.

The chain recombines TRBV5-1 with TRBJ1-1; maybe TRBD1 (5 bases). The germline V gene has CDR1 SGHRS and CDR2 YFSETQ. This CDR3 comprises 15 residues. V lost 0 bases to trimming and J lost 1 base, with 10 bases between them. The CDR3 region is CASSLGAGSNTEAFF. The CDR3 region has the DNA TGCGCCAGCAGCTTGGGGGCAGGGTCGAACACTGAAGCTTTCTTT.

This chain links TRBV7-9 with TRBJ1-3; TRBD1 might be the D (6 bases). CDR1 SEHNR and CDR2 FQNEAQ come from the germline V gene (reference sequence). CDR3 size: 17 residues. Deletions cut 7 bases from V and 3 bases from J, with 22 bases between. The DNA for the CDR3 is TGTGCCAGCACCCCTCCGCCCGGGGGCCGCAATGGAAACACCATATATTTT. It yields the protein CASTPPPGGRNGNTIYF.

This clonotype has a handful of counts. The chain combines TRBV4-3 with TRBJ1-3, with a tentative D call TRBD1 (6 bases). Trimming removed 1 base from V and 2 bases from J, with 6 bases in between. Germline V gene lookup returns CDR1 LGHNA and CDR2 YSLEER. CDR3 size: 14 residues. CDR3 DNA: TGCGCCAGCAGCCAAGGGACAGCTGGAAACACCATATATTTT. This codes for CASSQGTAGNTIYF.

This clonotype was observed a few times. The chain links TRBV10-3 to TRBJ1-1, with 12 bases identical to TRBD1. J was trimmed by 3 bases and V by 7 bases; bases with no gene match: 6. The CDR3 consists of 15 residues. From germline, CDR1 is ENHRY and CDR2 SYGVKD. In DNA, the CDR3 is TGTGCCATCACTCCCGGGACAGGGGGCCACACTGAAGCTTTCTTT. Residues: CAITPGTGGHTEAFF.

Only a few counts were recorded for this clonotype. The V gene is TRBV6-5, the J gene TRBJ1-2; D is unresolved. CDR1 MNHEY and CDR2 SVGAGI come from the germline V gene. V was cut by 4 bases and J by 9 bases, with 18 bases left in between. This CDR3 is built from 14 residues. The CDR3 DNA sequence: TGTGCCAGCAGTTCCCGAGATCCCTCTAGTCGCTACACCTTC. Translated: CASSSRDPSSRYTF.

V is TRBV24-1 and J is TRBJ1-5; D may be TRBD1 (6 bases). The CDR3 consists of 14 residues. V shed 4 bases and J shed 11 bases, with 17 bases lying between them. Germline V gene lookup returns CDR1 KGHDR and CDR2 SFDVKD. The CDR3 sequence: CATSETGTPLAQHF. The CDR3 nucleotides read TGTGCCACCAGTGAAACCGGGACACCGCTGGCCCAGCATTTT.

The rearrangement uses TRBV18 and TRBJ1-5, with D possibly being TRBD1 (6 bases). V lost 1 base and J 0 bases, leaving 16 bases between the germline ends. Germline V lookup: CDR1 KGHSH, CDR2 LQKENI. There are 18 residues in the CDR3. The CDR3 spells CASSPRIRTGISNQPQHF. The CDR3 DNA reads TGTGCCAGCTCACCACGCATTAGAACAGGGATTAGCAATCAGCCCCAGCATTTT.

Regarding this clonotype: The junction and the germline gene differ at one end; a read error may be behind it. The V and J genes are TRBV24-1 and TRBJ2-2, with 8 bases fitting TRBD1. Germline V lookup: CDR1 KGHDR, CDR2 SFDVKD. CDR3 length equals 15 residues. CDR3 coding DNA: TGTGCCACCAGTGACCGGGACAGGCCTACCGGGGAGATGTTTTTT. Its protein product is CATSDRDRPTGEMFF.

This clonotype has just a few counts. The chain uses TRBV9 and TRBJ2-1, with D maybe TRBD1 (6 bases). In germline, CDR1 is SGDLS, CDR2 YYNGEE. V was trimmed by 4 bases and J by 4 bases, leaving 24 bases between them. The CDR3 consists of 18 residues. CDR3 region: CASSLTPQGGGRYNEQFF. DNA of the CDR3: TGTGCCAGCAGCCTCACCCCACAGGGTGGTGGTAGGTACAATGAGCAGTTCTTC.

The chain has TRBV10-3 and TRBJ2-1; D is perhaps TRBD2 (5 bases). Germline CDR1 is ENHRY and CDR2 is SYGVKD. This CDR3 is 11 amino acids long. Between the trimmed V and J ends, which lost 5 bases and 8 bases, there was a span of 7 bases. The CDR3 nucleotides are TGTGCCATCAGTTCGAGGGATGAGCAGTTCTTC. Protein: CAISSRDEQFF.

This clonotype was counted a few times. This sequence joins TRBV5-1 and TRBJ2-7; D remains unclear. This CDR3 comprises 12 residues. Trimming stripped 0 bases from V and 3 bases from J, with 4 bases between. In germline, CDR1 is SGHRS, CDR2 YFSETQ. This CDR3 reads CASSLADYEQYF. In nucleotides, the CDR3 is TGCGCCAGCAGCTTGGCGGACTACGAGCAGTACTTC.

The chain is built from TRBV7-3 and TRBJ2-7; TRBD1 might be the D (5 bases). The V gene lost 5 bases and the J gene lost 2 bases, with 16 bases spanning the gap. The CDR3 is 15 residues long. Germline V gene sequence: CDR1 SGHTA, CDR2 FQGTGA. CDR3 protein: CASSVSTDRAYEQYF. In DNA form, the CDR3 reads TGTGCCAGCAGCGTATCAACAGACAGAGCCTACGAGCAGTACTTC.

This sequence joins TRBV5-1 and TRBJ2-7; 8 nucleotides match TRBD1. The CDR3 covers 15 residues. Germline-derived CDR1 and CDR2 are SGHRS and YFSETQ. V lost 2 bases to trimming and J lost 1 base; unmatched junction nucleotides: 5. CDR3 amino acids: CASSLTGGFSYEQYF. In DNA form, the CDR3 reads TGCGCCAGCAGCTTAACAGGGGGTTTTTCCTACGAGCAGTACTTC.

This chain joins TRBV5-1 and TRBJ2-7; 8 positions match TRBD2. This CDR3 has 14 amino acids. Trimming at V came to 6 bases and at J to 6 bases, leaving 11 bases not matched to a gene. The V gene's germline CDR1 is SGHRS and CDR2 YFSETQ. The CDR3 spells CASTSGSTPREQYF. In DNA, the CDR3 is TGCGCCAGCACTAGCGGGTCGACCCCACGCGAGCAGTACTTC.

This clonotype was seen a handful of times. The chain joins TRBV20-1 to TRBJ2-1; possibly TRBD2 for D (6 bases). Germline V gene lookup returns CDR1 DFQATT and CDR2 SNEGSKA (reference sequence). V lost 6 bases to trimming and J lost 1 base, with 16 bases between them. The CDR3 totals 15 residues. The CDR3 DNA reads as TGCAGTGCCGAAACACCGGGACTGTCCTACAATGAGCAGTTCTTC. Translating it yields CSAETPGLSYNEQFF.

The chain links TRBV29-1 to TRBJ1-5; TRBD1 aligns across 9 bases. Germline V gene lookup returns CDR1 SQVTM and CDR2 ANQGSEA. Trimming took 8 bases from V and 4 from J; bases not matched to a gene: 6. The CDR3 runs to 13 residues. CDR3 in amino acids: CSTGQGRNQPQHF. The CDR3 nucleotides read TGCAGCACTGGACAGGGGAGGAATCAGCCCCAGCATTTT.

In its sample, this clonotype was seen a few times. This sequence joins TRBV27 and TRBJ1-2; D might be TRBD1 (5 bases). The CDR3 is 13 amino acids. Germline CDR1 and CDR2: MNHEY and SMNVEV (reference sequence). The V end was cut by 4 bases, the J end by 8 bases, with 14 bases between. The CDR3: CASSSAGGGGYTF. In nucleotides, the CDR3 is TGTGCCAGCAGTTCGGCCGGGGGTGGGGGCTACACCTTC.

This clonotype was seen more than once but under ten times. The genes are TRBV12-3 or TRBV12-4 and TRBJ2-7; 10 positions match TRBD1. This CDR3 is built from 14 residues. Germline trimming cut 6 bases from V and 11 bases from J; bases unmatched to any gene: 13. The CDR3 region has the DNA TGTGCCAGCAGGCCGTCCCGGGACAGGGGCCCCGAGTACTTC. This gives the protein CASRPSRDRGPEYF.